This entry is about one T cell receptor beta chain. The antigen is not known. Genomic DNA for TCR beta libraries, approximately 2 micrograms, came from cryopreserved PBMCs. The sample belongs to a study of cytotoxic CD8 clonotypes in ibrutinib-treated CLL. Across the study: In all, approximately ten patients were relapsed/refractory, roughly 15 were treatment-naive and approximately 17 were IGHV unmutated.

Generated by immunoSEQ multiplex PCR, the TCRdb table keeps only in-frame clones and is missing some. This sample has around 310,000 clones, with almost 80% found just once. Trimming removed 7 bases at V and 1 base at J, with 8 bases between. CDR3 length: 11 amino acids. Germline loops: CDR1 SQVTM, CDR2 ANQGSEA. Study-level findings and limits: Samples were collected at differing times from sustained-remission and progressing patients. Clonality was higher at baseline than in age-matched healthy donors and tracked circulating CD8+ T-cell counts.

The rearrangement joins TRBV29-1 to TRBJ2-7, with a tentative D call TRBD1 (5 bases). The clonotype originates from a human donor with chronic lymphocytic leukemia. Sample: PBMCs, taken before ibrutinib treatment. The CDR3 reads CSATGSYEQYF. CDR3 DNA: TGCAGCGCCACAGGTTCCTACGAGCAGTACTTC.